Below, 32 T cell receptor beta chains from the same sample are listed, as sequenced in a study of post-analysis software for immune sequencing data (dated by TCRdb to the mid-2010s). The study at large found these results: Patients showed significantly higher frequencies than controls for about 5 TRBV segments, among them TRBV5-6, TRBV5-1 and TRBV20-1.

The library relied on PCR. The reads were generated on an Illumina HiSeq 2500. To reduce PCR and sequencing biases, unique molecular identifiers were built into the TCR beta cDNA libraries. In-frame beta chains were kept once TCRdb had trimmed the public reads at Q25 with fastp and called clones with MiXCR. Here each entry gathers all rows of one CDR3 protein and keeps the most common genes and DNA. In this sample the table shows roughly 580,000 distinct CDR3 sequences, 44% of which occur a single time. The ten largest clones take up 1.5% to 2% of the sample. For these TCRs, the target antigens are not known. What was sequenced was blood. All receptors derive from a girl between 10 and 17 years old with multiple sclerosis.

The rearrangement links TRBV7-2 to TRBJ2-1; the match to TRBD2 covers 10 bases. Germline V gene data show CDR1 as SGHTA and CDR2 as FQGNSA. The V gene end was trimmed by 3 bases and the J gene end by 5 bases; junction bases not matched to a gene: 10. There are 17 residues in the CDR3. The CDR3 loop is CASSFYGLAGANNEQFF. Here the CDR3 DNA reads TGTGCCAGCAGCTTTTATGGGCTAGCGGGGGCAAACAATGAGCAGTTCTTC.

This clonotype was counted only a few times. V gene TRBV27 combines with J gene TRBJ2-3, with D hard to call. Trimming shortened V by 5 bases and J by 0 bases, and 12 bases separated the two germline ends. Germline CDR1 and CDR2: MNHEY and SMNVEV (reference sequence). CDR3 length equals 15 residues. The CDR3 reads CASSPRPFSTDTQYF. The CDR3, as DNA: TGTGCCAGCAGTCCGCGCCCGTTTAGCACAGATACGCAGTATTTT.

CDR3 sequence (DNA): TGTGCCAGCAGTTACCTTCAGGTGGGGTTCTTC. This gives the protein CASSYLQVGFF. The V gene is TRBV6-6, the J gene TRBJ2-1; D not resolved. Germline CDR1 is MNHNY and CDR2 is SVGAGI (reference sequence). The germline V and J ends were trimmed by 2 bases and 15 bases, with 11 bases remaining between them. The CDR3 loop spans 11 amino acids.

This clonotype was seen more than once but under ten times. The CDR3 loop is CASSPGQGKAYEQYF. DNA of the CDR3: TGTGCCAGCAGTCCGGGACAGGGTAAGGCCTACGAGCAGTACTTC. The chain carries TRBV11-3 and TRBJ2-7; TRBD1 matches at 9 bases. The ends lost 6 bases at V and 2 bases at J; junction bases unmatched: 8. The V gene's germline CDR1 is SGHNT and CDR2 YENEEA. The CDR3 is 15 residues long. Looking up the rest from reference TRBV11-3 and TRBJ2-7 gives the full variable domain: EAGVVQSPRYKIIEKKQPVAFWCNPISGHNTLYWYLQNLGQGPELLIRYENEEAVDDSQLPKDRFSAERLKGVDSTLKIQPAELGDSAVYLCASSPGQGKAYEQYFGPGTRLTVT.

This clonotype showed up just a few times. This sequence joins TRBV6-5 and TRBJ1-2, with D uncertain. Germline V gives CDR1 MNHEY, CDR2 SVGAGI. This CDR3 comprises 16 residues. V was clipped by 2 bases and J by 0 bases, with 13 bases between them. The DNA for the CDR3 is TGTGCCAGCAGTTACCGGGCACTCTCTACTAACTATGGCTACACCTTC. The encoded protein is CASSYRALSTNYGYTF.

There are a few counts of this clonotype. The J gene is TRBJ2-1, the V gene TRBV20-1; D may be TRBD1 (5 bases). CDR1 and CDR2 from the germline V gene are DFQATT and SNEGSKA (reference sequence). CDR3 length: 13 residues. V dropped 2 bases and J dropped 5 bases, with 10 bases sitting between them. CDR3 sequence reads: CSARKTEDNEQFF. CDR3 nucleotides: TGCAGTGCTAGAAAGACAGAAGACAATGAGCAGTTCTTC.

V gene TRBV5-1 combines with J gene TRBJ2-7, with 9 bases fitting TRBD1. The CDR3 is made up of 14 amino acids. V was clipped by 3 bases and J by 4 bases; unmatched bases: 5. Germline V gives CDR1 SGHRS, CDR2 YFSETQ. This chain's CDR3 is CASSCGQGQYEQYF. As DNA, the CDR3 is TGCGCCAGCAGCTGCGGACAGGGGCAATACGAGCAGTACTTC.

This chain joins TRBV29-1 and TRBJ1-1; D uncertain. Germline V gene lookup returns CDR1 SQVTM and CDR2 ANQGSEA. The V gene lost 4 bases and the J gene lost 2 bases, with 5 bases spanning the gap. This CDR3 is built from 11 residues. CDR3 DNA: TGCAGCGTTGCAGACAACACTGAAGCTTTCTTT. Its translation is CSVADNTEAFF.

This clonotype was observed a handful of times. J is TRBJ1-5 and V is TRBV12-3 or TRBV12-4; TRBD1 is a possible D gene (5 bases). The CDR3 has 14 amino acids. V shed 6 bases and J shed 4 bases, with 13 bases lying between them. The DNA for the CDR3 is TGTGCCAGCAGGCCGGGACGGATGAATCAGCCCCAGCATTTT. This sequence encodes CASRPGRMNQPQHF.

This clonotype was seen more than once but under ten times. The gene calls are TRBV20-1 and TRBJ1-2; D gene unclear. Germline-derived CDR1 and CDR2 are DFQATT and SNEGSKA (reference sequence). The V and J ends lost 0 bases and 3 bases respectively, with 8 bases between them. The CDR3 runs 13 residues. CDR3 coding DNA: TGCAGTGCTAGAGATCCAGAGGACTATGGCTACACCTTC. Translation gives CSARDPEDYGYTF.

The chain couples TRBV11-1 to TRBJ2-3; no clear D. CDR3 size: 15 residues. V dropped 6 bases and J dropped 3 bases, with 16 bases sitting between them. The germline V gene encodes CDR1 SGHAT and CDR2 FQDESV (reference sequence). CDR3 in DNA: TGTGCCAGCAGGCACCAACCGCCCGGGACAGATACGCAGTATTTT. Translation gives CASRHQPPGTDTQYF. The full variable domain, with the rest looked up from reference TRBV11-1 and TRBJ2-3, is EAEVAQSPRYKITEKSQAVAFWCDPISGHATLYWYRQILGQGPELLVQFQDESVVDDSQLPKDRFSAERLKGVDSTLKIQPAELGDSAMYLCASRHQPPGTDTQYFGPGTRLTVL.

This clonotype was detected a few times. The chain links TRBV25-1 to TRBJ2-7; maybe TRBD1 (5 bases). This CDR3 spans 18 amino acids. V shed 1 base and J shed 0 bases, with 19 bases lying between them. From germline, CDR1 is MGHDK and CDR2 SYGVNS. The CDR3 DNA is TGTGCCAGCAGTGAATCCCCCCAGGACAAATACAGCTCCTACGAGCAGTACTTC. Amino acids: CASSESPQDKYSSYEQYF.

This sequence joins TRBV7-8 and TRBJ2-3; D is unclear. CDR1 is SGHVS and CDR2 is FQNEAQ in the germline V gene. V gave up 2 bases and J gave up 2 bases, with 11 bases separating them. The CDR3 runs 15 residues. CDR3 protein: CASSLNFDFTDTQYF. CDR3 nucleotide sequence: TGTGCCAGCAGCTTAAACTTCGACTTCACAGATACGCAGTATTTT.

J is TRBJ1-2 and V is TRBV10-2; D is perhaps TRBD1 (5 bases). The CDR3 sequence is 12 residues long. Per the germline V gene, CDR1 is WSHSY and CDR2 is SAAADI. Trimming took 8 bases from V and 4 from J, leaving 11 bases between them. CDR3 DNA sequence: TGCGCCAGCTTGACAGATGCCTATGGCTACACCTTC. Translation: CASLTDAYGYTF.

The V gene is TRBV29-1, the J gene TRBJ2-7; D gene unclear. Germline CDR1 and CDR2: SQVTM and ANQGSEA. V shed 0 bases and J shed 0 bases, with 9 bases lying between them. The CDR3 covers 14 residues. The CDR3 sequence is CSVEDLTSSYEQYF. The CDR3 DNA reads as TGCAGCGTTGAAGATCTGACCAGCTCCTACGAGCAGTACTTC.

This clonotype was counted ten times or more. The V gene is TRBV2, the J gene TRBJ1-2; D ambiguous. Per the germline V gene, CDR1 is SNHLY and CDR2 is FYNNEI. The germline V and J ends were trimmed by 3 bases and 1 base, with 3 bases remaining between them. This CDR3 region has 12 residues. CDR3 nucleotides: TGTGCCAGCAGTGACAGTAACTATGGCTACACCTTC. Translating it yields CASSDSNYGYTF.

A remark on this clonotype: One end of the junction is discordant with germline, which a read error may explain. This chain links TRBV7-7 with TRBJ2-3, with 7 bases lining up with TRBD1. Germline V CDR1 and CDR2: SSHAT, FNYEAQ (reference sequence). The CDR3 extends over 15 amino acids. The chain's CDR3 is CASSTGQISTDTQYF. In nucleotides, the CDR3 is TGTGCTAGCAGCACGGGACAGATTAGCACAGATACGCAGTATTTT.

The rearrangement uses TRBV7-9 and TRBJ2-1; the match to TRBD2 covers 13 bases. With 0 bases clipped from V and 4 bases from J, the junction kept 3 bases outside the gene matches. Germline CDR1 is SEHNR and CDR2 is FQNEAQ (reference sequence). The CDR3 extends over 17 amino acids. The CDR3 DNA follows: TGTGCCAGCAGCTTAGCGACTAGCGGGGGGCAATACAATGAGCAGTTCTTC. Amino acids: CASSLATSGGQYNEQFF.

This clonotype has just a few counts. The chain couples TRBV20-1 to TRBJ2-3, with D unclear. CDR1 is DFQATT and CDR2 is SNEGSKA in the germline V gene (reference sequence). Trimming pared 3 bases from V and 0 bases from J, leaving 10 bases between. The CDR3 has 14 amino acids. The CDR3 DNA sequence: TGCAGTGCTAGGGAACCGTTTAGCACAGATACGCAGTATTTT. This gives the protein CSAREPFSTDTQYF.

This clonotype was counted a few times. The chain is built from TRBV4-2 and TRBJ2-7; no clear D. The germline V gene has CDR1 LGHNA and CDR2 YNFKEQ. CDR3 length: 15 amino acids. V gave up 1 base and J gave up 0 bases, with 10 bases separating them. This CDR3 is CASSQARGHSYEQYF. CDR3 nucleotide sequence: TGTGCCAGCAGCCAAGCCAGAGGCCACTCCTACGAGCAGTACTTC.

The rearrangement joins TRBV29-1 to TRBJ1-2; D unclear. V lost 7 bases and J 0 bases, leaving 9 bases between the germline ends. The CDR3 runs to 12 residues. Germline values: CDR1 SQVTM, CDR2 ANQGSEA. The CDR3: CSAVAPNYGYTF. CDR3 sequence (DNA): TGCAGCGCTGTTGCCCCTAACTATGGCTACACCTTC.

This clonotype was counted only a few times. CDR3 sequence reads: CASSFTGQYEKLFF. The CDR3 nucleotides are TGCGCCAGCAGCTTCACAGGCCAGTATGAAAAACTGTTTTTT. The rearrangement uses TRBV5-1 and TRBJ1-4; TRBD1 is a possible D gene (5 bases). The germline gives CDR1 SGHRS, CDR2 YFSETQ. The CDR3 totals 14 residues. Trimming removed 2 bases at V and 6 bases at J, with 11 bases between.

The chain has TRBV10-3 and TRBJ1-2, with 9 nucleotides matching TRBD1. With 6 bases clipped from V and 6 bases from J, the junction kept 5 bases outside the gene matches. CDR3 length equals 13 residues. The germline V gene encodes CDR1 ENHRY and CDR2 SYGVKD. CDR3 nucleotide sequence: TGTGCCATCAGCCTACAGGGGGCCCATGGCTACACCTTC. Translated: CAISLQGAHGYTF.

The chain is built from TRBV10-3 and TRBJ2-1; D might be TRBD2 (6 bases). Germline lookup yields CDR1 ENHRY and CDR2 SYGVKD. V was clipped by 9 bases and J by 0 bases, with 12 bases between them. The CDR3 loop spans 14 amino acids. DNA of the CDR3: TGTGCCATGACGCGGGATCGCTCCTACAATGAGCAGTTCTTC. Its protein product is CAMTRDRSYNEQFF.

This clonotype showed up just once. The chain is built from TRBV24-1 and TRBJ2-3, with D perhaps matching TRBD2 (6 bases). V was cut by 9 bases and J by 4 bases, with 13 bases left in between. CDR1 KGHDR and CDR2 SFDVKD come from the germline V gene. This CDR3 spans 13 amino acids. The CDR3 here is CATEEGWADTQYF. The DNA of the CDR3 is TGTGCCACCGAGGAGGGTTGGGCAGATACGCAGTATTTT.

The J gene is TRBJ2-5, the V gene TRBV6-5; D is unresolved. The J call may be wrong; the DNA end is better matched by TRBJ2-7. The CDR3 runs 14 residues. The V gene's germline CDR1 is MNHEY and CDR2 SVGAGI. CDR3 in DNA: TGTGCCAGCAGCTTCCGGACGGGCAAAGGCGAGCAGTACTTC. Translating it yields CASSFRTGKGEQYF.

The chain is built from TRBV3-1 and TRBJ2-7; unclear D gene. The germline CDR1 and CDR2 sequences are LGHDT and YNNKEL (reference sequence). V shed 2 bases and J shed 6 bases, with 14 bases lying between them. The CDR3 extends over 14 amino acids. In nucleotides, the CDR3 is TGTGCCAGCAGCCAAATTCCTGTGGGCGGCGAGCAGTACTTC. Translated: CASSQIPVGGEQYF.

V usage is TRBV2 and J usage is TRBJ1-5; D is unclear. Trimming left V 3 bases short and J 5 bases short, with 11 bases between. The germline CDR1 and CDR2 sequences are SNHLY and FYNNEI. This CDR3 is 14 amino acids long. The chain's CDR3 is CASSESDRYQPQHF. CDR3 nucleotide sequence: TGTGCCAGCAGTGAGAGTGACCGTTATCAGCCCCAGCATTTT. Full variable domain (outside the CDR3, taken from reference TRBV2 and TRBJ1-5): EPEVTQTPSHQVTQMGQEVILRCVPISNHLYFYWYRQILGQKVEFLVSFYNNEISEKSEIFDDQFSVERPDGSNFTLKIRSTKLEDSAMYFCASSESDRYQPQHFGDGTRLSIL.

In its sample, this clonotype was seen a few times. The genes are TRBV29-1 and TRBJ2-1; D ambiguous. Per the germline V gene, CDR1 is SQVTM and CDR2 is ANQGSEA. The V end was cut by 4 bases, the J end by 0 bases, with 10 bases between. The CDR3 extends over 14 amino acids. Written as DNA, the CDR3 is TGCAGCGTTGCGAAGATTAGCTCCTACAATGAGCAGTTCTTC. It translates to CSVAKISSYNEQFF.

The chain uses TRBV4-1 and TRBJ1-1; D is possibly TRBD1 (5 bases). The CDR3 is 17 residues long. V dropped 0 bases and J dropped 1 base, with 15 bases sitting between them. Per the germline V gene, CDR1 is MGHRA and CDR2 is YSYEKL. CDR3 protein: CASSQEPEWGGNTEAFF. In DNA, the CDR3 is TGCGCCAGCAGCCAAGAGCCGGAATGGGGGGGGAACACTGAAGCTTTCTTT.

The V call is TRBV9, the J call TRBJ2-1; 8 bases line up with TRBD2. With 0 bases clipped from V and 4 bases from J, the junction kept 3 bases outside the gene matches. Per germline, CDR1 SGDLS and CDR2 YYNGEE. The CDR3 has 15 residues. The CDR3 DNA reads as TGTGCCAGCAGCGTAGTGGCGGGGGGATACAATGAGCAGTTCTTC. This gives the protein CASSVVAGGYNEQFF.

This clonotype was picked up a small number of times. This chain links TRBV24-1 with TRBJ2-7; D uncertain. With 4 bases removed from V and 4 bases from J, the gap between germline ends came to 13 bases. The CDR3 is 14 amino acids. Germline lookup yields CDR1 KGHDR and CDR2 SFDVKD. CDR3 region: CATSDPGSRYEQYF. In nucleotides, the CDR3 is TGTGCCACCAGTGACCCCGGGTCCAGGTACGAGCAGTACTTC.